This TCR beta chain is from a study of cytomegalovirus exposure and HLA in healthy donors. Regarding the study as a whole: The classifier was said to identify cytomegalovirus status with high specificity and sensitivity.

Primers: 60 Vbeta forward and 13 Jbeta reverse. TCRdb's copy holds only in-frame clones and misses some; the assay was immunoSEQ multiplex PCR. The repertoire holds 100,000 or so clones, with about 16% as singletons. The CDR3 totals 15 residues. The V gene's germline CDR1 is WNHNN and CDR2 SYGVQD (reference sequence). V was pared by 10 bases and J by 5 bases, with 24 bases between. In the case of this clone: The target antigen is unknown.

Sequencing was done on a sample of PBMCs. This TCR was recovered from a female donor in good health and CMV-seronegative. This chain uses TRBV10-1 with TRBJ2-7; D perhaps matches TRBD2 (6 bases). The chain's CDR3 is CAIKGRWGEVDEQYF. The CDR3 DNA reads as TGCGCCATAAAAGGAAGGTGGGGGGAGGTGGACGAGCAGTACTTC.